Detailed here is one T cell receptor (beta chain). The entry originates in a study of T cell responses to AZD1222 COVID-19 vaccine. Here immunoSEQ multiplex PCR was the method, and the copy in TCRdb shows in-frame clones only, minus some. This table holds 130,000 or so clones, approximately 93% found once. CDR3 length: 16 residues. Germline-derived CDR1 and CDR2 are SGHDN and FVKESK. After removal of 0 bases from V and 4 bases from J, the junction contained 6 bases not matched to a gene. The receptor comes from an adult in good health. This chain connects TRBV14 to TRBJ1-1; TRBD1 agrees at 9 bases. Sequenced here: peripheral blood, sampled on day 0 of MenACWY control vaccination. The DNA of the CDR3 is TGTGCCAGCAGCCAAGATATCGGGACAGGGAGCACTGAAGCTTTCTTT. It encodes CASSQDIGTGSTEAFF.